Each of the 28 T cell receptor beta chains below was sequenced from the same sample in a study of identical twins listed by TCRdb under 2016. Receptor libraries were prepared by 5' RACE. The sequencer listed for this sample is Illumina HiSeq 2000. TCRdb redid the processing of the public reads, applying fastp at Q25 and MiXCR, and retained in-frame beta chains. Each CDR3 protein appears once, grouped with its most common genes and DNA. Within this sample are 350,000 or so distinct CDR3 sequences, with 9% to 15% of them counted one time only. Just over 7% of the sample rests with the top ten. The same data also contributed to another study, on yellow fever vaccine responses in identical twins.

Sequencing was performed on CD8+ T cells sorted from blood. These receptors were obtained from a woman younger than 30 in good health.

V gene TRBV7-9 combines with J gene TRBJ2-7, with D possibly TRBD2 on 6 matching bases. V was shortened by 5 bases and J by 4 bases, with 18 bases between the two germline ends. Per germline, CDR1 SEHNR and CDR2 FQNEAQ (reference sequence). The CDR3 is 15 amino acids. The CDR3 loop is CASSPSAWGSYEQYF. As DNA, the CDR3 is TGTGCCAGCAGCCCTAGCGCCTGGGGGTCGTACGAGCAGTACTTC.

This rearrangement joins TRBV28 to TRBJ1-2, with unresolved D. Germline-derived CDR1 and CDR2 are MDHEN and SYDVKM. The CDR3 has 13 amino acids. V shed 8 bases and J shed 4 bases, with 14 bases lying between them. CDR3 sequence (DNA): TGTGCCAGCGGGCCTCGGCGGAGCTATGGCTACACCTTC. Amino acid sequence: CASGPRRSYGYTF.

This clonotype has just a few counts. The chain links TRBV28 to TRBJ2-7; the D gene could be TRBD1 or TRBD2 (7 bases each). CDR1 is MDHEN and CDR2 is SYDVKM in the germline V gene. V lost 5 bases to trimming and J lost 4 bases, with 15 bases between them. This CDR3 is 14 amino acids long. As DNA, the CDR3 is TGTGCCAGCAGTCCGTACAGGGGAGGGTACGAGCAGTACGTC. This codes for CASSPYRGGYEQYV.

Points on this clonotype: A read error may produce the germline difference seen at one junction end. The chain couples TRBV24-1 to TRBJ2-1; D is uncertain. Germline CDR1 KGHDR, CDR2 SFDVKD. The CDR3 loop spans 12 amino acids. Here the CDR3 DNA reads TGTGCCACCAGTGATTACAGAAATGAGCAGTCCTTC. Translating it yields CATSDYRNEQSF.

This clonotype has a handful of counts. The chain carries TRBV28 and TRBJ1-1; 7 bases are shared with TRBD1. The CDR3 length is 14 residues. Germline values: CDR1 MDHEN, CDR2 SYDVKM. J lost 4 bases, V lost 5 bases, and 7 bases had no gene match. The CDR3 nucleotides are TGTGCCAGCAGTGTGACAGGGTCGGGCACTGAAGCTTTCTTT. Its translation is CASSVTGSGTEAFF.

The chain joins TRBV3-1 to TRBJ2-1; 10 nucleotides align to TRBD2. The CDR3 consists of 16 residues. Per germline, CDR1 LGHDT and CDR2 YNNKEL (reference sequence). V trimming: 4 bases; J trimming: 7 bases; junction bases outside the gene matches: 10. CDR3 loop: CASSPQAGGRVNEQFF. Here the CDR3 DNA reads TGTGCCAGCAGCCCCCAAGCGGGAGGGCGGGTGAATGAGCAGTTCTTC.

The gene calls are TRBV25-1 and TRBJ2-1; 9 bases match TRBD2. J lost 8 bases, V lost 2 bases, and 10 bases had no gene match. The CDR3 totals 16 residues. Germline loops: CDR1 MGHDK, CDR2 SYGVNS. CDR3 nucleotide sequence: TGTGCCAGCAGTGAACTGACTAGCGGAGCCGGGGATGAGCAGTTCTTC. Translating it yields CASSELTSGAGDEQFF.

V gene TRBV28 combines with J gene TRBJ2-3; no clear D gene. This CDR3 region has 14 residues. Trimming cost V 5 bases and J 6 bases, with 15 bases left between them. Germline CDR1 reads MDHEN; CDR2 reads SYDVKM. CDR3: CASSRDRGVDTQYF. The CDR3 nucleotides are TGTGCCAGCAGTCGAGACCGTGGGGTGGATACGCAGTATTTT.

The V and J genes are TRBV5-5 and TRBJ1-1; the D is unclear. The germline CDR1 and CDR2 sequences are SGHKS and YYEKEE (reference sequence). With 0 bases removed from V and 1 base from J, the gap between germline ends came to 7 bases. This CDR3 region has 14 residues. In DNA form, the CDR3 reads TGTGCCAGCAGCTTGGGGATAAAGAACACTGAAGCTTTCTTT. Encoded protein: CASSLGIKNTEAFF. Variable domain in full (rest from reference TRBV5-5 and TRBJ1-1): DAGVTQSPTHLIKTRGQQVTLRCSPISGHKSVSWYQQVLGQGPQFIFQYYEKEERGRGNFPDRFSARQFPNYSSELNVNALLLGDSALYLCASSLGIKNTEAFFGQGTRLTVV.

V gene TRBV11-2 combines with J gene TRBJ2-1, with TRBD2 matching 10 bases. Unmatched junction bases numbered 5, after V lost 3 bases and J lost 6 bases. The CDR3 runs 15 residues. Germline V gene lookup returns CDR1 SGHAT and CDR2 FQNNGV. The CDR3 here is CASSLVLAGTNEQFF. CDR3 bases: TGTGCCAGCAGCTTGGTACTAGCGGGAACCAATGAGCAGTTCTTC.

V gene TRBV7-9 combines with J gene TRBJ2-3, with 8 nucleotides matching TRBD1. V was pared by 6 bases and J by 6 bases, with 11 bases of the junction left unmatched. The CDR3 has 15 residues. Germline V gene sequence: CDR1 SEHNR, CDR2 FQNEAQ (reference sequence). The CDR3 DNA follows: TGTGCCAGCAGGGCTCGCGCAGGGGGCGCGGATACGCAGTATTTT. Its protein is CASRARAGGADTQYF.

The chain employs TRBV6-1 and TRBJ2-5, with D hard to call. The germline V and J ends were trimmed by 3 bases and 5 bases, with 10 bases remaining between them. Germline lookup yields CDR1 MNHNS and CDR2 SASEGT. The CDR3 has 13 amino acids. The CDR3, as DNA: TGTGCCAGCAGTGACGGAGATGGCGAGACCCAGTACTTC. Translated, it gives CASSDGDGETQYF.

The sample holds many counts of this clonotype. The V and J genes are TRBV3-1 and TRBJ2-3, with D possibly matching TRBD1 (6 bases). This CDR3 comprises 14 residues. CDR1 and CDR2 (germline): LGHDT, YNNKEL (reference sequence). The germline V and J ends were trimmed by 8 bases and 1 base, with 13 bases remaining between them. The CDR3 loop reads CASSDRARTDTQYF. The CDR3, as DNA: TGTGCCAGCTCGGACAGAGCTCGCACAGATACGCAGTATTTT.

This clonotype has more than one count but fewer than ten. The chain has TRBV3-1 and TRBJ2-7, with D perhaps TRBD1 or TRBD2 (5 bases each). Germline values: CDR1 LGHDT, CDR2 YNNKEL (reference sequence). The CDR3 sequence is 17 residues long. The V end was cut by 0 bases, the J end by 5 bases, with 20 bases between. The CDR3 DNA follows: TGTGCCAGCAGCCAAGACGGGCAGGGAGCACGAAGAGACGAGCAGTACTTC. Amino acid sequence: CASSQDGQGARRDEQYF.

The V and J genes are TRBV3-1 and TRBJ2-2; D is ambiguous. The CDR3 sequence is 18 residues long. The V end lost 0 bases, the J end lost 0 bases, and 14 bases lay between the germline ends. Germline V gene lookup returns CDR1 LGHDT and CDR2 YNNKEL (reference sequence). CDR3 in amino acids: CASSQESIQWSNTGELFF. DNA of the CDR3: TGTGCCAGCAGCCAAGAATCAATTCAGTGGTCGAACACCGGGGAGCTGTTTTTT.

This clonotype has at least ten counts. The chain couples TRBV15 to TRBJ1-1, with D possibly TRBD1 on 6 matching bases. The V gene's germline CDR1 is LNHNV and CDR2 YYDKDF (reference sequence). V was clipped by 4 bases and J by 0 bases, with 12 bases between them. The CDR3 totals 15 residues. The CDR3 coding sequence is TGTGCCACCAGCAACACACAGGGAATGAACACTGAAGCTTTCTTT. It yields the protein CATSNTQGMNTEAFF. Complete variable domain (other parts from reference TRBV15 and TRBJ1-1): DAMVIQNPRYQVTQFGKPVTLSCSQTLNHNVMYWYQQKSSQAPKLLFHYYDKDFNNEADTPDNFQSRRPNTSFCFLDIRSPGLGDTAMYLCATSNTQGMNTEAFFGQGTRLTVV.

This clonotype occurred a few times. The CDR3 here is CASSYPSSGTSTDTQYF. The DNA of the CDR3 is TGCGCCAGCAGCTACCCATCTAGCGGAACTAGCACAGATACGCAGTATTTT. V usage is TRBV5-1 and J usage is TRBJ2-3; 7 bases map to TRBD2. Unmatched junction bases numbered 10, after V lost 3 bases and J lost 0 bases. CDR3 length: 17 residues. Germline V lookup: CDR1 SGHRS, CDR2 YFSETQ.

This clonotype occurred a few times. The CDR3 spells CASSEARGSPLHF. CDR3 coding DNA: TGTGCCAGCAGTGAAGCAAGGGGCTCACCCCTCCACTTT. The chain couples TRBV6-1 to TRBJ1-6; D is possibly TRBD1 (5 bases). Germline values: CDR1 MNHNS, CDR2 SASEGT. This CDR3 comprises 13 residues. The V and J ends lost 0 bases and 10 bases respectively, with 7 bases between them.

This clonotype was counted a few times. The chain couples TRBV6-1 to TRBJ2-3; no definite D call. Germline assignment: CDR1 MNHNS and CDR2 SASEGT. The CDR3 contains 14 residues. The V gene lost 6 bases and the J gene lost 2 bases, with 12 bases spanning the gap. CDR3 residues: CASRVTSYTDTQYF. CDR3 sequence (DNA): TGTGCCAGCAGGGTGACAAGTTACACAGATACGCAGTATTTT.

This clonotype was seen a few times. The genes are TRBV19 and TRBJ2-1, with unresolved D. V was trimmed by 8 bases and J by 5 bases, leaving 13 bases between them. Per germline, CDR1 LNHDA and CDR2 SQIVND (reference sequence). This CDR3 spans 13 amino acids. This CDR3 reads CASAWGTDNEQFF. The CDR3 coding sequence is TGTGCCAGTGCCTGGGGAACTGACAATGAGCAGTTCTTC.

J is TRBJ2-2 and V is TRBV7-9, with D perhaps given as TRBD1 or TRBD2 (5 bases each). This CDR3 comprises 15 residues. Germline V gene lookup returns CDR1 SEHNR and CDR2 FQNEAQ (reference sequence). V gave up 6 bases and J gave up 5 bases, with 16 bases separating them. The CDR3: CASRPGTERTGELFF. CDR3 nucleotide sequence: TGTGCCAGCAGACCCGGGACGGAGCGTACCGGGGAGCTGTTTTTT.

This clonotype was counted at least ten times. This chain uses TRBV7-8 with TRBJ2-1; D ambiguous. This CDR3 spans 13 amino acids. Trimming removed 7 bases from V and 8 bases from J, with 15 bases in between. Germline assignment: CDR1 SGHVS and CDR2 FQNEAQ. The CDR3 reads CASNTGPADEQFF. The CDR3 nucleotides read TGTGCCAGCAACACGGGCCCGGCGGATGAGCAGTTCTTC. The whole variable domain, filled in from reference TRBV7-8 and TRBJ2-1, reads GAGVSQSPRYKVAKRGQDVALRCDPISGHVSLFWYQQALGQGPEFLTYFQNEAQLDKSGLPSDRFFAERPEGSVSTLKIQRTQQEDSAVYLCASNTGPADEQFFGPGTRLTVL.

The chain joins TRBV20-1 to TRBJ1-1; 9 bases match TRBD1. The V gene end was trimmed by 5 bases and the J gene end by 7 bases; junction bases not matched to a gene: 8. The CDR3 spans 13 residues. Germline V gives CDR1 DFQATT, CDR2 SNEGSKA (reference sequence). CDR3 DNA: TGCAGTGCTCGCCGGGACAGGGATGGTGAAGCTTTCTTT. This translates into CSARRDRDGEAFF.

This clonotype was recorded many times. The chain joins TRBV4-2 to TRBJ2-1; TRBD2 might be the D (6 bases). V lost 0 bases and J 6 bases, leaving 15 bases between the germline ends. The CDR3 is made up of 16 amino acids. Germline V lookup: CDR1 LGHNA, CDR2 YNFKEQ. In DNA, the CDR3 is TGTGCCAGCAGCCAAGATCATGGGCAGGGAGGCAATGAGCAGTTCTTC. Protein: CASSQDHGQGGNEQFF.

This clonotype was counted a few times. J is TRBJ1-1 and V is TRBV4-2; the D is unclear. The V end lost 0 bases, the J end lost 1 base, and 18 bases lay between the germline ends. The CDR3 runs to 18 residues. Per the germline V gene, CDR1 is LGHNA and CDR2 is YNFKEQ. Here the CDR3 reads CASSQEDGRRISNTEAFF. The CDR3 DNA follows: TGTGCCAGCAGCCAAGAAGACGGGAGAAGAATTTCGAACACTGAAGCTTTCTTT.

V is TRBV7-9 and J is TRBJ2-1; TRBD2 matches 10 bases. This CDR3 region has 16 residues. Germline CDR1 is SEHNR and CDR2 is FQNEAQ (reference sequence). J gave up 7 bases and V 1 base, and 7 bases lay outside the gene matches. CDR3 region: CASSLVRLAGVNEQFF. CDR3 coding DNA: TGTGCCAGCAGCTTAGTTAGGCTAGCGGGAGTTAATGAGCAGTTCTTC.

The J gene is TRBJ2-5, the V gene TRBV28; either TRBD1 or TRBD2 may supply D (6 bases each). Deletions cut 6 bases from V and 1 base from J, with 12 bases between. In germline, CDR1 is MDHEN, CDR2 SYDVKM. The length of the CDR3 is 14 residues. This chain's CDR3 is CASRGGQPQETQYF. Written as DNA, the CDR3 is TGTGCCAGCAGGGGAGGACAGCCCCAAGAGACCCAGTACTTC.

The V and J genes are TRBV7-9 and TRBJ1-1; tentative D call: TRBD1 (5 bases). There are 17 residues in the CDR3. V dropped 4 bases and J dropped 0 bases, with 18 bases sitting between them. Germline V gene data show CDR1 as SEHNR and CDR2 as FQNEAQ (reference sequence). CDR3 sequence: CASSYTPLGTMNTEAFF. Here the CDR3 DNA reads TGTGCCAGCAGCTATACCCCTCTGGGGACCATGAACACTGAAGCTTTCTTT.